What follows are 11 T cell receptor beta chains derived from one specimen sequenced in a study of T cells in Graves' hyperthyroidism and ophthalmopathy. Researchers amplified the TCR beta CDR3 regions from RNA transcripts. The TCR CDR3 was amplified in a first-round RT-PCR using the HTBI primer set. A single record per CDR3 protein comes from TCRdb applying MiXCR to the multiplex PCR reads. The sample records hundreds of thousands of distinct CDR3 sequences, 11% to 15% being singletons. The sequenced material came from blood. These receptors were collected from a woman in her thirties with Graves' hyperthyroidism that later progressed to Graves' ophthalmopathy.

This clonotype was recorded at least ten times. The V and J genes are TRBV27 and TRBJ2-7, with unresolved D. The V end was cut by 8 bases, the J end by 0 bases, with 11 bases between. The CDR3 is made up of 13 amino acids. CDR1 is MNHEY and CDR2 is SMNVEV in the germline V gene (reference sequence). CDR3 residues: CASSWQSSYEQYF. The CDR3 coding sequence is TGTGCCAGCTCGTGGCAGAGCTCCTACGAGCAGTACTTC.

This clonotype was counted at least ten times. This chain connects TRBV7-8 to TRBJ2-7; D is uncertain. Germline CDR1 SGHVS, CDR2 FQNEAQ. This CDR3 comprises 15 residues. The V end lost 1 base, the J end lost 2 bases, and 12 bases lay between the germline ends. The CDR3 sequence: CASSLVSRDPYEQYF. As DNA, the CDR3 is TGTGCCAGCAGCTTAGTATCCAGAGATCCCTACGAGCAGTACTTC. The whole variable domain, filled in from reference TRBV7-8 and TRBJ2-7, reads GAGVSQSPRYKVAKRGQDVALRCDPISGHVSLFWYQQALGQGPEFLTYFQNEAQLDKSGLPSDRFFAERPEGSVSTLKIQRTQQEDSAVYLCASSLVSRDPYEQYFGPGTRLTVT.

This clonotype appeared many times. This chain joins TRBV6-2 or TRBV6-3 and TRBJ2-2, with 9 bases that match TRBD2. With 6 bases clipped from V and 4 bases from J, the junction kept 12 bases outside the gene matches. The CDR3 runs to 17 residues. Germline V gene lookup returns CDR1 MNHEY and CDR2 SVGEGT. CDR3 nucleotides: TGTGCCAGCAGCCCCTTTAGCGGGAGCGACCGCACCGGGGAGCTGTTTTTT. This sequence encodes CASSPFSGSDRTGELFF.

This clonotype was counted many times. The chain recombines TRBV10-3 with TRBJ1-2; D possibly corresponds to TRBD1 (5 bases). The V gene's germline CDR1 is ENHRY and CDR2 SYGVKD. Trimming took 6 bases from V and 5 from J, leaving 16 bases between them. This CDR3 comprises 14 residues. The CDR3 reads CAIRSGTSTYGYTF. CDR3 nucleotide sequence: TGTGCCATCAGGTCCGGGACTTCAACATATGGCTACACCTTC.

This clonotype occurred a few times. A much bigger clone sits one base away, suggesting this may be a read error. The V gene is TRBV10-3, the J gene TRBJ2-7; 7 nucleotides align to TRBD2. This CDR3 comprises 14 residues. Germline V gene sequence: CDR1 ENHRY, CDR2 SYGVKD. The CDR3 loop reads CAISEKAGSYGQYF. CDR3 nucleotides: TGTGCCATCAGTGAAAAAGCGGGATCCTACGGGCAGTACTTC.

The chain combines TRBV20-1 with TRBJ1-2, with D possibly TRBD1 on 6 matching bases. The V end was cut by 5 bases, the J end by 2 bases, with 12 bases between. This CDR3 contains 13 residues. CDR1 and CDR2 (germline): DFQATT, SNEGSKA (reference sequence). CDR3 in DNA: TGCAGTGCTGCTCGGACAGAGAACTATGGCTACACCTTC. Translating it yields CSAARTENYGYTF.

This clonotype was recorded many times. V gene TRBV27 combines with J gene TRBJ2-7; D not certain. Trimming stripped 6 bases from V and 2 bases from J, with 11 bases between. Germline loops: CDR1 MNHEY, CDR2 SMNVEV (reference sequence). CDR3 length equals 13 residues. The CDR3, as DNA: TGTGCCAGCAGCACTGACCCCGCCTACGAGCAGTACTTC. Translated, it gives CASSTDPAYEQYF.

A few counts support this clonotype. V is TRBV7-9 and J is TRBJ1-4; 10 positions agree with TRBD1. J gave up 7 bases and V 5 bases, and 7 bases lay outside the gene matches. The V gene's germline CDR1 is SEHNR and CDR2 FQNEAQ (reference sequence). This CDR3 has 15 residues. The CDR3 reads CASSARDRGGEKLFF. For the CDR3, the DNA is TGTGCCAGCAGCGCCAGGGACAGGGGAGGTGAAAAACTGTTTTTT.

This rearrangement joins TRBV3-1 to TRBJ2-5; no clear D gene. Trimming left V 0 bases short and J 2 bases short, with 7 bases between. CDR3 length: 14 amino acids. Looked up from germline, CDR1 is LGHDT and CDR2 is YNNKEL (reference sequence). CDR3 region: CASSQEAEQETQYF. In nucleotides, the CDR3 is TGTGCCAGCAGCCAAGAGGCGGAGCAAGAGACCCAGTACTTC.

This clonotype was detected many times. The V and J genes are TRBV28 and TRBJ2-1; possible D gene TRBD2, 6 bases. The CDR3 extends over 17 amino acids. V was cut by 4 bases and J by 0 bases, with 16 bases left in between. The germline V gene encodes CDR1 MDHEN and CDR2 SYDVKM. CDR3 sequence (DNA): TGTGCCAGCAGTTCTAAACTCCGGGGGAGCTCCTACAATGAGCAGTTCTTC. Residues: CASSSKLRGSSYNEQFF.

This clonotype was detected ten times or more. The chain joins TRBV12-3 or TRBV12-4 to TRBJ1-4; D is unclear. V dropped 3 bases and J dropped 7 bases, with 9 bases sitting between them. The CDR3 spans 13 residues. The CDR3 region is CASSFPVGEKLFF. The DNA of the CDR3 is TGTGCCAGCAGTTTTCCCGTAGGTGAAAAACTGTTTTTT.